The clone carrying this T cell receptor (beta chain) was recorded a few times. This specimen comes from a study of shared clonotypes between healthy human individuals. Naivety among CD8 cells was defined by CD45RO negativity and positive CCR7 selection, thereby excluding terminally differentiated effector memory CD45RA+ cells. Data came from immunoSEQ multiplex PCR; TCRdb stores just in-frame clones and leaves some out. The sample lists about 580,000 clones; 95% to 98% were seen once. The CDR3 is 9 amino acids. Trimming left V 10 bases short and J 9 bases short, with 7 bases between. The germline V gene encodes CDR1 MNHNS and CDR2 SASEGT.

This sequence originates from a man aged 25-45 years in good health. The sample consisted of naive CD8+ T cells sorted from blood. This sequence joins TRBV6-1 and TRBJ2-1; no reliable D call. The CDR3 sequence: CATGSEQFF. The CDR3 nucleotides are TGTGCCACAGGAAGTGAGCAGTTCTTC.